This T cell receptor (beta chain) was sequenced for a study of CXCR3-negative and CXCR3-positive naive CD8 T cells. In preparing the TRB cDNA libraries, 5' RACE with UMI labels was used. From its re-call of the 5' RACE reads, TCRdb lists each CDR3 protein once, without DNA. This sample's table reports around 45,000 distinct CDR3 sequences. This sequence was found in a human donor in good health. Some clones in this sample may be carry-over from other donors' samples. Sequencing was performed on naive CXCR3- CD8+ T cells from blood. The subset is: CD45RO-CCR7+CD27+CD95- naive CD8+ T cells lacking CXCR3 (TNR3-).

CDR3 sequence reads: CASSYKRAGISYEQYF. The J gene is TRBJ2-7, the V gene TRBV28; the TRBD1 assignment by TCRdb is unverifiable without DNA. CDR3 length: 16 amino acids. Germline V CDR1 and CDR2: MDHEN, SYDVKM. Supplemented by reference TRBV28 and TRBJ2-7, the full variable domain reads DVKVTQSSRYLVKRTGEKVFLECVQDMDHENMFWYRQDPGLGLRLIYFSYDVKMKEKGDIPEGYSVSREKKERFSLILESASTNQTSMYLCASSYKRAGISYEQYFGPGTRLTVT.